This T cell receptor (beta chain) was sequenced during a study of early T cells in non-severe SARS-CoV-2 infection. In the study overall: Chains from this unsorted whole-blood bulk RNA could not be paired. Overall study findings and caveats: Matching results from VDJdb favored anti-spike CD8 responses, leaving private and CD4 specificities undetected.

The CDR3 sequence is 15 residues long. Germline values: CDR1 MNHEY, CDR2 SMNVEV (reference sequence). V was clipped by 3 bases and J by 3 bases, with 14 bases between them. Tagging with unique molecular identifiers was applied to individual cDNA molecules. TCRdb used MiXCR to reprocess the 5' RACE reads, holding one entry per CDR3 protein. This table holds tens of thousands of distinct CDR3 sequences, roughly 5.8% found once. In its sample, this clonotype was seen a few times. As yet, its antigen is unknown. The chain recombines TRBV27 with TRBJ1-2; D is undetermined. Sequenced: whole blood. The sequence derives from an adult who was a healthcare worker with PCR-confirmed SARS-CoV-2 infection or an uninfected control (not recorded which). This chain's CDR3 is CASSFTFTGDYGYTF. CDR3 nucleotides: TGTGCCAGCAGTTTCACCTTCACGGGAGACTATGGCTACACCTTC.